Below, one TCR beta chain is given with its context. Its antigen is still unknown. The data are from a study of T cell responses to AZD1222 COVID-19 vaccine. Study results and caveats: Of spike-specific TCRs, nearly half reportedly target regions left unmutated in variants. Spike-specific TCRs gained breadth and depth after people received two AZD1222 doses. Repertoire sampling was restricted to post-peak T cell response timepoints.

The CDR3 consists of 14 residues. Trimming took 1 base from V and 3 from J, leaving 9 bases between them. CDR1 and CDR2 from the germline V gene are LGHDT and YNNKEL (reference sequence). Profiled with immunoSEQ multiplex PCR; TCRdb holds only in-frame clones, not every one. The sample lists 90,000 to 95,000 clones; roughly nine tenths were seen once. The specimen comprised peripheral blood, sampled on day 0 of AZD1222 vaccination. The V gene is TRBV3-1 (or the pseudogene TRBV3-2), the J gene TRBJ1-2; no firm D call. This receptor was taken from an adult in good health. This CDR3 is CASSQGDGDYGYTF. The CDR3 region has the DNA TGTGCCAGCAGCCAAGGGGATGGGGACTATGGCTACACCTTC.